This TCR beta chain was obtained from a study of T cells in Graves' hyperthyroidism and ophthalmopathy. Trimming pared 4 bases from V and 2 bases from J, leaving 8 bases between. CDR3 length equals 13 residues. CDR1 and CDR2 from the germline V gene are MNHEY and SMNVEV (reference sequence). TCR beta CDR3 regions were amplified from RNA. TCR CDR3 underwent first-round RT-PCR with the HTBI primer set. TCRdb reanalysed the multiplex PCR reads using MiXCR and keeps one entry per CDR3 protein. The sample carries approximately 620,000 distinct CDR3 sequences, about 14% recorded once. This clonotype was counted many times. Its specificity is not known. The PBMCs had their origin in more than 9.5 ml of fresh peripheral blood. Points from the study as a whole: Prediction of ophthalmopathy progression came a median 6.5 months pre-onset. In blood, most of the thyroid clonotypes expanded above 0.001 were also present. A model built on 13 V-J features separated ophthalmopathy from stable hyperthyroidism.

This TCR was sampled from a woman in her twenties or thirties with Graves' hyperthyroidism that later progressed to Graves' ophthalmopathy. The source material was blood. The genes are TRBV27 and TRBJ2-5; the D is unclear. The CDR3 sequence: CASSSPHQETQYF. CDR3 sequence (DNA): TGTGCCAGCAGTTCCCCCCATCAAGAGACCCAGTACTTC.